Listed below are T cell receptor beta chains from one sample, sequenced in a study of CD8 T cells in ankylosing spondylitis. TCRdb used MiXCR to reprocess the 5' RACE reads, holding one entry per CDR3 protein. This repertoire shows about 390,000 distinct CDR3 sequences, around 24% found once; its top ten account for less than 20%. Sequenced: blood, either unsorted or a sorted T cell fraction (not recorded which). The receptors derive from a male donor with ankylosing spondylitis. Both conserved end residues are part of each CDR3. Each record gives: CDR3 protein, CDR3 DNA, V gene, clone size, D gene, J gene. The D gene is left open where the match is weak. Expanded clones get a size class; other rows say once, few or many, or leave the size out.

CDR3: CASTVFPGVGYTF
DNA: TGTGCCAGCACAGTTTTTCCTGGAGTTGGCTACACCTTC
V: TRBV6-6
size: .
D: .
J: TRBJ1-2

CDR3: CASSTGTTYGYTF
DNA: TGTGCCAGCAGTACCGGGACAACCTATGGCTACACCTTC
V: TRBV2
size: .
D: .
J: TRBJ1-2

CDR3: CASSLDWGQETQYF
DNA: TGCGCCAGCAGCCTAGACTGGGGCCAAGAGACCCAGTACTTC
V: TRBV5-1
size: .
D: .
J: TRBJ2-5

CDR3: CSARDRASYYEQYF
DNA: TGCAGTGCTAGAGATCGGGCTAGCTACTACGAGCAGTACTTC
V: TRBV20-1
size: few
D: .
J: TRBJ2-7

CDR3: CASSYPGGHTEAFF
DNA: TGTGCCAGCAGCTACCCAGGGGGGCACACTGAAGCTTTCTTT
V: TRBV7-2
size: many
D: TRBD1
J: TRBJ1-1

CDR3: CASSRRNEKLFF
DNA: TGTGCCAGCAGCCGGAGAAATGAAAAACTGTTTTTT
V: TRBV7-6
size: .
D: .
J: TRBJ1-4

CDR3: CASRTALNTEAFF
DNA: TGTGCCAGCAGGACGGCTTTGAACACTGAAGCTTTCTTT
V: TRBV2
size: .
D: .
J: TRBJ1-1

CDR3: CSYSARGYNEQFF
DNA: TGCAGTTATAGCGCTAGGGGTTACAATGAGCAGTTCTTC
V: TRBV20-1
size: .
D: .
J: TRBJ2-1

CDR3: CASSLNPNEQFF
DNA: TGTGCCAGCAGCTTAAATCCAAACGAGCAGTTCTTC
V: TRBV7-2
size: many
D: .
J: TRBJ2-1

CDR3: CASSKNPVREKTNQPQHF
DNA: TGTGCCAGCAGCAAAAATCCGGTCAGGGAAAAGACGAATCAGCCCCAGCATTTT
V: TRBV4-2
size: .
D: .
J: TRBJ1-5

CDR3: CASSIGLAGGQRYNEQFF
DNA: TGTGCCAGCAGCATCGGACTAGCGGGAGGTCAGAGATACAATGAGCAGTTCTTC
V: TRBV9
size: .
D: TRBD2
J: TRBJ2-1

CDR3: CASSYSTGFNEQFF
DNA: TGTGCCAGCAGTTACTCCACAGGATTCAATGAGCAGTTCTTC
V: TRBV6-2/TRBV6-3
size: .
D: .
J: TRBJ2-1

CDR3: CASSSPLGTAANEKLFF
DNA: TGTGCCAGCAGCTCTCCCTTGGGGACCGCCGCTAATGAAAAACTGTTTTTT
V: TRBV7-9
size: .
D: .
J: TRBJ1-4

CDR3: CSASGLAGVRDTQYF
DNA: TGCAGTGCTAGTGGGCTAGCGGGAGTAAGGGATACGCAGTATTTT
V: TRBV20-1
size: few
D: TRBD2
J: TRBJ2-3

CDR3: CASSLWEQSNYGYTF
DNA: TGTGCCAGCAGTTTATGGGAGCAGAGTAACTATGGCTACACCTTC
V: TRBV12-3/TRBV12-4
size: many
D: .
J: TRBJ1-2

CDR3: CASSLSRDSFYNEQFF
DNA: TGTGCCAGCAGCTTAAGCCGGGACAGCTTCTACAATGAGCAGTTCTTC
V: TRBV11-2
size: once
D: TRBD1
J: TRBJ2-1

CDR3: CASSRGTARNSNQPQHF
DNA: TGCGCCAGCAGCCGAGGGACAGCTCGTAATAGCAATCAGCCCCAGCATTTT
V: TRBV4-1
size: few
D: TRBD1
J: TRBJ1-5

CDR3: CSVSWRPGGTQYF
DNA: TGCAGTGTCTCGTGGCGGCCCGGAGGTACGCAGTATTTT
V: TRBV20-1
size: .
D: .
J: TRBJ2-3

CDR3: CASSPGGGTNYGYTF
DNA: TGCGCCAGCAGCCCGGGGGGGGGGACTAACTATGGCTACACCTTC
V: TRBV5-1
size: .
D: .
J: TRBJ1-2

CDR3: CASSGPLSGTGQPNSPLHF
DNA: TGTGCCAGCAGCGGCCCCCTATCCGGGACGGGACAGCCAAATTCACCCCTCCACTTT
V: TRBV9
size: .
D: TRBD1
J: TRBJ1-6

CDR3: CASRPEKISNQPQHF
DNA: TGTGCCAGCAGACCCGAGAAAATTAGCAATCAGCCCCAGCATTTT
V: TRBV27
size: few
D: .
J: TRBJ1-5

CDR3: CASSSPLAVPRQFF
DNA: TGCGCCAGCAGCTCGCCACTAGCGGTCCCCCGGCAGTTCTTC
V: TRBV5-1
size: .
D: TRBD2
J: TRBJ2-1

CDR3: CASSLDGEDSYEQYF
DNA: TGCGCCAGCAGCTTGGATGGGGAGGACTCCTACGAGCAGTACTTC
V: TRBV5-1
size: .
D: .
J: TRBJ2-7

CDR3: CASSLDGQGSDTQYF
DNA: TGCGCCAGCAGCTTGGATGGGCAGGGCAGTGATACGCAGTATTTT
V: TRBV5-1
size: many
D: .
J: TRBJ2-3

CDR3: CASSPSGQGRKKLFF
DNA: TGTGCCAGCAGCCCCTCGGGACAGGGGAGAAAGAAACTGTTTTTT
V: TRBV7-2
size: few
D: TRBD1
J: TRBJ1-4

CDR3: CASSQPGQIYEQYF
DNA: TGTGCCAGCAGCCAACCGGGACAGATCTACGAGCAGTACTTC
V: TRBV3-1
size: few
D: TRBD1
J: TRBJ2-7

CDR3: CASSSQGLETQYF
DNA: TGTGCCAGCAGTTCTCAAGGGTTGGAGACCCAGTACTTC
V: TRBV12-3/TRBV12-4
size: .
D: .
J: TRBJ2-5

CDR3: CSAPRASGRSSSYNEQFF
DNA: TGCAGTGCACCGAGGGCTAGCGGGAGGTCTAGCTCCTACAATGAGCAGTTCTTC
V: TRBV20-1
size: .
D: TRBD2
J: TRBJ2-1

CDR3: CASSLGPQGLNTEAFF
DNA: TGCGCCAGCAGCCTGGGCCCACAGGGATTGAACACTGAAGCTTTCTTT
V: TRBV5-1
size: few
D: .
J: TRBJ1-1

CDR3: CSARGPTSGLYNEQFF
DNA: TGCAGTGCTCGGGGCCCGACTAGCGGGCTATACAATGAGCAGTTCTTC
V: TRBV20-1
size: .
D: TRBD2
J: TRBJ2-1

CDR3: CSARPTTLAGGPDEQFF
DNA: TGCAGTGCTAGACCAACCACACTAGCGGGAGGGCCGGATGAGCAGTTCTTC
V: TRBV20-1
size: few
D: TRBD2
J: TRBJ2-1

CDR3: CASSLYRHPSYEQYF
DNA: TGCGCCAGCAGCTTATACAGACACCCCTCCTACGAGCAGTACTTC
V: TRBV5-1
size: .
D: .
J: TRBJ2-7

CDR3: CASSQTSGAYNEQFF
DNA: TGTGCCAGCAGCCAGACTAGCGGGGCCTACAATGAGCAGTTCTTC
V: TRBV9
size: many
D: TRBD2
J: TRBJ2-1

CDR3: CASSLSGQGANEQFF
DNA: TGTGCCAGCAGCCTATCGGGACAGGGGGCAAATGAGCAGTTCTTC
V: TRBV7-8
size: .
D: TRBD1
J: TRBJ2-1

CDR3: CASSPTQVSGNTIYF
DNA: TGTGCCAGCTCACCAACTCAGGTCTCTGGAAACACCATATATTTT
V: TRBV18
size: .
D: .
J: TRBJ1-3

CDR3: CASSLGQQENQPQHF
DNA: TGTGCCAGCAGCTTGGGACAGCAGGAAAATCAGCCCCAGCATTTT
V: TRBV5-6
size: few
D: .
J: TRBJ1-5

CDR3: CASSLDPSTDTQYF
DNA: TGTGCCAGCAGCTTGGATCCCAGCACAGATACGCAGTATTTT
V: TRBV5-1
size: many
D: .
J: TRBJ2-3

CDR3: CASSLGGQVGIQYF
DNA: TGTGCCAGCAGTTTAGGAGGGCAGGTCGGCATTCAGTACTTC
V: TRBV12-3/TRBV12-4
size: few
D: .
J: TRBJ2-4

CDR3: CALEGKHRYEQYF
DNA: TGTGCCCTCGAGGGGAAGCACCGCTACGAGCAGTACTTC
V: TRBV10-3
size: few
D: .
J: TRBJ2-7

CDR3: CASSVGVADEQYF
DNA: TGTGCCAGCAGCGTAGGTGTGGCGGACGAGCAGTACTTC
V: TRBV9
size: .
D: .
J: TRBJ2-7

CDR3: CASNPLAGGPFEQFF
DNA: TGTGCCAGCAACCCGTTGGCGGGAGGGCCGTTTGAGCAGTTCTTC
V: TRBV7-9
size: few
D: TRBD2
J: TRBJ2-1